This T cell receptor (beta chain) is from a study of T cell responses to AZD1222 COVID-19 vaccine. Second-dose timings of about 4 or about 12 weeks were pooled. Worth noting for this clone: Its antigen remains unknown.

Trimming removed 2 bases at V and 0 bases at J, with 11 bases between. The V gene's germline CDR1 is SQVTM and CDR2 ANQGSEA. This CDR3 contains 14 residues. Study-wide results and limits: Repertoires in all cases were sampled only once the peak T cell response had passed. Two doses of AZD1222 preceded a rise in Spike-specific TCR breadth and depth. Donors in the cohort were predominantly white British and more often female, and clonal diversity was possibly underestimated.

Clones were sequenced by immunoSEQ multiplex PCR, and TCRdb holds only the in-frame ones, with some missing. The repertoire has approximately 80,000 clones, around 90% of them found once; the top ten carry 25% to 30%. The sequence derives from an adult who received the AZD1222 COVID-19 vaccine. The starting material was peripheral blood, obtained 28 days after the second AZD1222 dose. J is TRBJ2-7 and V is TRBV29-1, with D uncertain. The CDR3 loop is CSVETAESSYEQYF. DNA for the CDR3: TGCAGCGTTGAAACGGCAGAAAGCTCCTACGAGCAGTACTTC.